The clone carrying this T cell receptor (beta chain) was found many times. The DNA is omitted, as the CDR3 cannot be located on it reliably, and the CDR3 follows TCRdb's listing. The CDR3 is 16 amino acids long, termini counted. Germline V gene lookup returns CDR1 KGHDR and CDR2 SFDVKD. The data derive from a study of T cell repertoires in cytomegalovirus infection. TCRdb independently ran MiXCR on the reads; one entry per CDR3 protein. The sample records about 300,000 distinct CDR3 sequences, about 8.8% being singletons. The sample comprised PBMCs. The receptor was derived from a human donor in good health (CMV status not recorded). Some clones in this sample may be carry-over from other donors' samples. This chain links TRBV24-1 with TRBJ2-1; TRBD1 was called by the table and not checked on the DNA. This CDR3 reads CATSSSGQGTYNEQFF.